This TCR beta chain was recorded in a study of shared T cell receptors in the human thymus. Profiled with immunoSEQ multiplex PCR; TCRdb holds only in-frame clones, not every one. This table has 65,000 to 70,000 clones, nearly 95% appearing once. Trimming pared 7 bases from V and 0 bases from J, leaving 13 bases between. The CDR3 loop spans 15 amino acids. CDR1 is SEHNR, CDR2 FQNEAQ, per germline (reference sequence). The specimen sequenced was thymocytes. The clonotype comes from a human donor. V gene TRBV7-9 combines with J gene TRBJ2-1; TRBD2 is a possible D gene (6 bases). CDR3 in amino acids: CASTIFGGSYNEQFF. The CDR3, as DNA: TGTGCCAGCACGATTTTCGGGGGCTCCTACAATGAGCAGTTCTTC.